A selection of T cell receptor beta chains follows, all from one sample in a study of T cells in Graves' hyperthyroidism and ophthalmopathy. TCRdb re-called the multiplex PCR reads with MiXCR, one entry per CDR3 protein. The profile covers roughly 160,000 distinct CDR3 sequences, with 9.4% appearing a single time and around 20% taken by the ten largest. Sequenced sample: blood. The receptors come from a young woman with Graves' hyperthyroidism that later progressed to Graves' ophthalmopathy. CDR3s include the opening cysteine and the closing phenylalanine or tryptophan. A D gene is named only where the DNA matches it firmly. Clone size appears in some rows only: once, few, many, or a class for an expanded clone.

D gene: -; clone size: many; V gene: TRBV9; CDR3 length: 13; J gene: TRBJ1-6; CDR3 DNA: TGTGCCAGCAGCGTAGAACTGAATTCACCCCTCCACTTT; CDR3 protein: CASSVELNSPLHF
D gene: -; clone size: many; V gene: TRBV12-3/TRBV12-4; CDR3 length: 14; J gene: TRBJ2-7; CDR3 DNA: TGTGCCAGCAGTTCATGGGGTAGAGACTACGAGCAGTACTTC; CDR3 protein: CASSSWGRDYEQYF
D gene: TRBD2; clone size: -; V gene: TRBV12-3/TRBV12-4; CDR3 length: 15; J gene: TRBJ2-1; CDR3 DNA: TGTGCCTGCAGCGGGACTAGCGGGACCTGCAATGAGCAGTTCTTC; CDR3 protein: CACSGTSGTCNEQFF
D gene: -; clone size: many; V gene: TRBV2; CDR3 length: 14; J gene: TRBJ2-3; CDR3 DNA: TGTGCCAGCAGTGAAGGAGGAGGGACAGATACGCAGTATTTT; CDR3 protein: CASSEGGGTDTQYF
D gene: TRBD2; clone size: many; V gene: TRBV20-1; CDR3 length: 18; J gene: TRBJ2-5; CDR3 DNA: TGCAGTGCTAGCAGGGTAGCGGGGGGGCTGTCGTACCAAGAGACCCAGTACTTC; CDR3 protein: CSASRVAGGLSYQETQYF
D gene: -; clone size: many; V gene: TRBV2; CDR3 length: 12; J gene: TRBJ1-6; CDR3 DNA: TGTGCCAGCACCTGGACGGCGACACCCCTCCACTTT; CDR3 protein: CASTWTATPLHF
D gene: -; clone size: many; V gene: TRBV18; CDR3 length: 14; J gene: TRBJ1-4; CDR3 DNA: TGTGCCAGCTCACCGAACCCCACTAATGAAAAACTGTTTTTT; CDR3 protein: CASSPNPTNEKLFF
D gene: -; clone size: many; V gene: TRBV20-1; CDR3 length: 14; J gene: TRBJ2-2; CDR3 DNA: TGCAGTGCTAGTCCCTTGGAGAGCGGCGGGGAGCTGTTTTTT; CDR3 protein: CSASPLESGGELFF
D gene: -; clone size: few; V gene: TRBV27; CDR3 length: 17; J gene: TRBJ2-6; CDR3 DNA: TGTGCCAGCAGTTTGCGTGGCAGGGGTGCTGGGGCCAACGTCCTGACTTTC; CDR3 protein: CASSLRGRGAGANVLTF
D gene: -; clone size: -; V gene: TRBV20-1; CDR3 length: 16; J gene: TRBJ2-2; CDR3 DNA: TGCAGTGCTAGGTCTCTAGGAGATTCGAACACCGGGGAGCTGTTTTTT; CDR3 protein: CSARSLGDSNTGELFF
D gene: TRBD1; clone size: many; V gene: TRBV11-3; CDR3 length: 13; J gene: TRBJ1-1; CDR3 DNA: TGTGCCAGCAGCGACAGGGGGAAAACTGAAGCTTTCTTT; CDR3 protein: CASSDRGKTEAFF
D gene: -; clone size: many; V gene: TRBV6-1; CDR3 length: 13; J gene: TRBJ1-5; CDR3 DNA: TGTGCCAGCAGTGACAGGGAAAATCAGCCCCAGCATTTT; CDR3 protein: CASSDRENQPQHF
D gene: -; clone size: many; V gene: TRBV29-1; CDR3 length: 12; J gene: TRBJ2-3; CDR3 DNA: TGCAGCGTTGATTCCGGGGCAGATACGCAGTATTTT; CDR3 protein: CSVDSGADTQYF
D gene: TRBD2; clone size: many; V gene: TRBV12-3/TRBV12-4; CDR3 length: 18; J gene: TRBJ2-3; CDR3 DNA: TGTGCCAGCAGTTTGGGACTAGCGGGAGGGCAGAGCACAGATACGCAGTATTTT; CDR3 protein: CASSLGLAGGQSTDTQYF
D gene: -; clone size: many; V gene: TRBV2; CDR3 length: 13; J gene: TRBJ1-1; CDR3 DNA: TGTGCCAGCAGTGAATTGGGGAAAGGTGAAGCTTTCTTT; CDR3 protein: CASSELGKGEAFF
D gene: TRBD1; clone size: many; V gene: TRBV6-1; CDR3 length: 10; J gene: TRBJ2-7; CDR3 DNA: TGTGCCAGCGGACAGGGCGAGCAGTACTTC; CDR3 protein: CASGQGEQYF
D gene: -; clone size: many; V gene: TRBV28; CDR3 length: 16; J gene: TRBJ1-1; CDR3 DNA: TGTGCCAGCAGTCGTTTAGAAGGGTTTGTGAACACTGAAGCTTTCTTT; CDR3 protein: CASSRLEGFVNTEAFF
D gene: -; clone size: many; V gene: TRBV30; CDR3 length: 10; J gene: TRBJ2-7; CDR3 DNA: TGTGCCTGGAGTGTACGCGAGCAGTACTTC; CDR3 protein: CAWSVREQYF
D gene: TRBD1; clone size: few; V gene: TRBV5-6; CDR3 length: 14; J gene: TRBJ2-2; CDR3 DNA: TGTGCCAGCAGCATGGGACAGCCAAACGGGGAGCTGTTTTTT; CDR3 protein: CASSMGQPNGELFF
D gene: TRBD2; clone size: many; V gene: TRBV7-3; CDR3 length: 16; J gene: TRBJ2-1; CDR3 DNA: TGTGCCAGCAGCTTACTTGGCACTATGGGGGGGAATGAGCAGTTCTTC; CDR3 protein: CASSLLGTMGGNEQFF
D gene: TRBD1; clone size: many; V gene: TRBV19; CDR3 length: 13; J gene: TRBJ2-7; CDR3 DNA: TGTGCCAGTGAGGGACAGGGTGGCTACGAGCAGTACTTC; CDR3 protein: CASEGQGGYEQYF
D gene: -; clone size: -; V gene: TRBV14; CDR3 length: 15; J gene: TRBJ2-3; CDR3 DNA: TGTGCCAGCAGCCAAGACAGGTTCGTCACAGATACGCAGTATTTT; CDR3 protein: CASSQDRFVTDTQYF
D gene: -; clone size: many; V gene: TRBV7-9; CDR3 length: 13; J gene: TRBJ1-1; CDR3 DNA: TGTGCCAGCAGCTCTCGAGGGGACACTGAAGCTTTCTTT; CDR3 protein: CASSSRGDTEAFF